One sample yielded the 11 T cell receptor beta chains listed below, sequenced in a study of cytomegalovirus exposure and HLA in healthy donors. Primers: 60 Vbeta forward and 13 Jbeta reverse. Sequencing was performed with immunoSEQ multiplex PCR; in TCRdb, only in-frame clones are kept and a portion is missing. The sample yields 200,000 to 250,000 clones, around 80% seen once. Sample: PBMCs. The receptor source for this set is a woman aged 55-69 years in good health and CMV-seropositive.

This sequence joins TRBV4-1 and TRBJ2-7; D unresolved. CDR3 length equals 13 residues. Trimming removed 7 bases at V and 5 bases at J, with 15 bases between. Germline V gene sequence: CDR1 MGHRA, CDR2 YSYEKL. The chain's CDR3 is CASTLQWRHEQYF. CDR3 coding DNA: TGCGCCAGCACCCTTCAGTGGAGACACGAGCAGTACTTC.

The rearrangement links TRBV5-4 to TRBJ2-1; the match to TRBD2 covers 8 bases. The germline V gene has CDR1 SGHNT and CDR2 YYREEE (reference sequence). Trimming cost V 0 bases and J 8 bases; bases outside gene matches: 7. The CDR3 contains 15 residues. CDR3 sequence: CASSLAIAGKYEQFF. In DNA form, the CDR3 reads TGTGCCAGCAGCTTGGCGATAGCGGGAAAATATGAGCAGTTCTTC.

The gene calls are TRBV5-1 and TRBJ2-5; TRBD2 agrees at 12 bases. Per germline, CDR1 SGHRS and CDR2 YFSETQ. The CDR3 sequence is 17 residues long. Unmatched junction bases numbered 10, after V lost 2 bases and J lost 5 bases. Here the CDR3 DNA reads TGCGCCAGCAGCTTTGGACTAGCGGGAAACAGGAGGGAGACCCAGTACTTC. Protein: CASSFGLAGNRRETQYF.

The chain's CDR3 is CASSLQQGYEQYF. The CDR3, as DNA: TGCGCCAGCAGCCTCCAACAGGGCTACGAGCAGTACTTC. The chain has TRBV4-1 and TRBJ2-7, with a tentative D call TRBD1 (6 bases). Germline CDR1 is MGHRA and CDR2 is YSYEKL. V was pared by 4 bases and J by 3 bases, with 10 bases between. The length of the CDR3 is 13 residues.

The gene calls are TRBV2 and TRBJ1-5; D uncertain. The CDR3 is 14 amino acids. Trimming pared 6 bases from V and 1 base from J, leaving 10 bases between. CDR1 SNHLY and CDR2 FYNNEI come from the germline V gene. Here the CDR3 reads CASRFSLSNQPQHF. The CDR3 region has the DNA TGTGCCAGCAGGTTCAGTCTCAGCAATCAGCCCCAGCATTTT. The whole variable domain, filled in from reference TRBV2 and TRBJ1-5, reads EPEVTQTPSHQVTQMGQEVILRCVPISNHLYFYWYRQILGQKVEFLVSFYNNEISEKSEIFDDQFSVERPDGSNFTLKIRSTKLEDSAMYFCASRFSLSNQPQHFGDGTRLSIL.

This clone has only a few counts. Other nucleotide sequences in the sample specify the same CDR3. V usage is TRBV6-5 and J usage is TRBJ1-1; TRBD1 might be the D (6 bases). The CDR3 length is 14 residues. V gave up 2 bases and J gave up 4 bases, with 11 bases separating them. In germline, CDR1 is MNHEY, CDR2 SVGAGI. CDR3 loop: CASSYGQGFTEAFF. CDR3 DNA: TGTGCCAGCAGTTACGGCCAGGGGTTCACTGAAGCTTTCTTT.

This chain joins TRBV19 and TRBJ2-5; 12 bases are a match to TRBD1. J was trimmed by 5 bases and V by 8 bases; bases with no gene match: 3. The CDR3 length is 13 residues. Germline V gives CDR1 LNHDA, CDR2 SQIVND (reference sequence). The chain's CDR3 is CASGDRGHETQYF. CDR3 nucleotide sequence: TGTGCCAGTGGGGACAGGGGGCACGAGACCCAGTACTTC. The full variable domain, in which reference TRBV19 and TRBJ2-5 provide the parts outside the CDR3, is DGGITQSPKYLFRKEGQNVTLSCEQNLNHDAMYWYRQDPGQGLRLIYYSQIVNDFQKGDIAEGYSVSREKKESFPLTVTSAQKNPTAFYLCASGDRGHETQYFGPGTRLLVL.

V gene TRBV29-1 combines with J gene TRBJ2-2, with 8 bases that match TRBD1. V was clipped by 6 bases and J by 4 bases; unmatched bases: 7. Germline CDR1 is SQVTM and CDR2 is ANQGSEA. The CDR3 consists of 14 residues. CDR3 loop: CSVGQGAFTGELFF. The CDR3 bases are TGCAGCGTCGGTCAGGGGGCCTTCACCGGGGAGCTGTTTTTT.

The chain joins TRBV10-3 to TRBJ1-2, with 7 positions matching TRBD1. The CDR3 covers 11 residues. CDR1 ENHRY and CDR2 SYGVKD come from the germline V gene. V lost 10 bases, J lost 5 bases, and 4 bases stayed unmatched. For the CDR3, the DNA is TGTGCCACCGGGACAGATTATGGCTACACCTTC. Translated: CATGTDYGYTF.

The chain combines TRBV5-1 with TRBJ2-1, with D uncertain. The CDR3 is made up of 14 amino acids. The V end was cut by 4 bases, the J end by 5 bases, with 13 bases between. CDR1 is SGHRS, CDR2 YFSETQ, per germline. DNA of the CDR3: TGCGCCAGCAGCCTCGGGTCGGTAAACAATGAGCAGTTCTTC. Encoded protein: CASSLGSVNNEQFF. Full variable domain (outside the CDR3, taken from reference TRBV5-1 and TRBJ2-1): KAGVTQTPRYLIKTRGQQVTLSCSPISGHRSVSWYQQTPGQGLQFLFEYFSETQRNKGNFPGRFSGRQFSNSRSEMNVSTLELGDSALYLCASSLGSVNNEQFFGPGTRLTVL.

The genes are TRBV2 and TRBJ2-2, with 14 nucleotides matching TRBD2. Germline V gene sequence: CDR1 SNHLY, CDR2 FYNNEI. J was trimmed by 6 bases and V by 4 bases; bases with no gene match: 1. This CDR3 is built from 15 residues. The CDR3, as DNA: TGTGCCAGCAGTGGACTAGCGGGGGGGCCCGGGGAGCTGTTTTTT. Translated, it gives CASSGLAGGPGELFF.